Listed here are 30 T cell receptor beta chains from one sample, sequenced in a study of human T cells and chemical hapten exposure. The time point was: pre-sensitization, week 0. The treatment is: therapeutic diphenylcyclopropenone sensitization with weekly scalp DPC. Each CDR3 protein gets one entry after TCRdb re-called the RACE reads with MiXCR. This sample has roughly 81,000 distinct CDR3 sequences, with 8.5% found just once. The sequencing here drew on whole blood, taken in connection with sensitization to the hapten diphenylcyclopropenone (DPC). Source of these receptors: a middle-aged man with alopecia areata. Some clones in this sample may be carry-over from other donors' samples.

At least ten counts were recorded for this clonotype. The V and J genes are TRBV20-1 and TRBJ2-5; D gene uncertain. This CDR3 has 11 amino acids. V was cut by 6 bases and J by 3 bases, with 8 bases left in between. Germline V gives CDR1 DFQATT, CDR2 SNEGSKA (reference sequence). CDR3 bases: TGCAGTGCCCGGGCCGAAGAGACCCAGTACTTC. Protein: CSARAEETQYF.

This chain links TRBV4-2 with TRBJ2-3; the match to TRBD2 covers 9 bases. Germline loops: CDR1 LGHNA, CDR2 YNFKEQ. The CDR3 consists of 20 residues. Trimming removed 0 bases from V and 0 bases from J; junction bases left unmatched: 13. The DNA of the CDR3 is TGTGCCAGCAGCCAAGATCAATCACTAGCGGGTTATACTAGCACAGATACGCAGTATTTT. This translates into CASSQDQSLAGYTSTDTQYF.

This clonotype has a handful of counts. The chain uses TRBV20-1 and TRBJ1-4; D might be TRBD1 (5 bases). Looked up from germline, CDR1 is DFQATT and CDR2 is SNEGSKA (reference sequence). V lost 6 bases and J 4 bases, leaving 15 bases between the germline ends. The CDR3 length is 14 residues. The CDR3 is CSAGRQTVNEKLFF. The DNA of the CDR3 is TGCAGTGCCGGTCGACAGACCGTTAATGAAAAACTGTTTTTT.

This clonotype has a count of ten or more. The V gene is TRBV28, the J gene TRBJ1-6, with a weak D call TRBD1 (6 bases). V was clipped by 2 bases and J by 9 bases, with 17 bases between them. This CDR3 has 16 residues. CDR1 and CDR2 from the germline V gene are MDHEN and SYDVKM. The CDR3 DNA reads as TGTGCCAGCAGTTTACACTCGGGCCAAGGGGGTTCACCCCTCCACTTT. It encodes CASSLHSGQGGSPLHF.

This clonotype has just one count. This chain joins TRBV11-2 and TRBJ2-3; D may be TRBD1 (5 bases). The CDR3 sequence is 14 residues long. Germline V gene lookup returns CDR1 SGHAT and CDR2 FQNNGV. The V gene lost 6 bases and the J gene lost 0 bases, with 10 bases spanning the gap. CDR3 protein: CASSWTISTDTQYF. In nucleotides, the CDR3 is TGTGCCAGCAGTTGGACAATTAGCACAGATACGCAGTATTTT.

V gene TRBV19 combines with J gene TRBJ1-6; D remains unclear. This CDR3 is 15 amino acids long. Germline V CDR1 and CDR2: LNHDA, SQIVND (reference sequence). V was shortened by 5 bases and J by 6 bases, with 14 bases between the two germline ends. This CDR3 is CASSWAQAFNSPLHF. The CDR3 coding sequence is TGTGCCAGTAGTTGGGCGCAGGCTTTTAATTCACCCCTCCACTTT.

This clonotype showed up many times. The rearrangement uses TRBV24-1 and TRBJ2-3; no reliable D call. The CDR3 length is 13 residues. Trimming took 8 bases from V and 7 from J, leaving 15 bases between them. Germline values: CDR1 KGHDR, CDR2 SFDVKD. The DNA of the CDR3 is TGTGCCACCACGGAGCTGAGTACTTATACGCAGTATTTT. It codes for CATTELSTYTQYF.

Ten or more counts support this clonotype. V is TRBV5-1 and J is TRBJ1-1; a possible D gene is TRBD1 (6 bases). The CDR3 runs 15 residues. V lost 4 bases and J lost 1, with 14 bases in between. Per the germline V gene, CDR1 is SGHRS and CDR2 is YFSETQ. DNA of the CDR3: TGCGCCAGCAGCGGAAACAGGGTTGGGAACACTGAAGCTTTCTTT. Encoded protein: CASSGNRVGNTEAFF.

This clonotype turned up a few times. V is TRBV10-3 and J is TRBJ2-7, with no clear D. The CDR3 contains 15 residues. V shed 3 bases and J shed 2 bases, with 14 bases lying between them. Germline CDR1 reads ENHRY; CDR2 reads SYGVKD. CDR3 region: CAISDDPLGPYEQYF. The CDR3 nucleotides read TGTGCCATCAGTGACGACCCGCTGGGTCCCTACGAGCAGTACTTC.

This clonotype has only a few counts. The CDR3 here is CASTSGSTDTQYF. The CDR3 DNA follows: TGTGCCAGCACTAGCGGTAGCACAGATACGCAGTATTTT. The chain carries TRBV7-2 and TRBJ2-3; 7 nucleotides align to TRBD2. Germline CDR1 reads SGHTA; CDR2 reads FQGNSA. V lost 7 bases to trimming and J lost 0 bases; unmatched junction nucleotides: 1. The CDR3 covers 13 residues.

This clonotype was detected ten times or more. The chain uses TRBV29-1 and TRBJ2-1; 9 bases line up with TRBD2. The CDR3 covers 12 residues. Germline assignment: CDR1 SQVTM and CDR2 ANQGSEA. After removal of 6 bases from V and 8 bases from J, the junction contained 5 bases not matched to a gene. The CDR3 is CSVGLAADEQFF. DNA for the CDR3: TGCAGCGTGGGACTAGCCGCGGATGAGCAGTTCTTC.

This rearrangement joins TRBV6-6 to TRBJ2-3, with D perhaps matching TRBD2 (5 bases). Per germline, CDR1 MNHNY and CDR2 SVGAGI (reference sequence). This CDR3 region has 15 residues. V was pared by 7 bases and J by 2 bases, with 16 bases between. CDR3 protein: CASTRRAGNTDTQYF. The CDR3 nucleotides are TGTGCCAGCACACGACGGGCCGGGAACACAGATACGCAGTATTTT.

The chain carries TRBV7-2 and TRBJ2-7; tentative D call: TRBD2 (5 bases). Deletions cut 5 bases from V and 4 bases from J, with 18 bases between. CDR3 length: 15 amino acids. Germline loops: CDR1 SGHTA, CDR2 FQGNSA. The CDR3 DNA follows: TGTGCCAGCAGCCCGGGAACAAACGTCGGGTACGAGCAGTACTTC. It translates to CASSPGTNVGYEQYF.

This clonotype was counted only a few times. The V and J genes are TRBV6-5 and TRBJ2-7; 7 nucleotides line up with TRBD2. Germline CDR1 reads MNHEY; CDR2 reads SVGAGI. CDR3 length: 12 amino acids. The junction had 4 bases not matched to a gene; V was cut back by 6 bases and J by 5 bases. The CDR3 here is CASSSGTNEQYV. For the CDR3, the DNA is TGTGCCAGCAGCTCCGGGACTAACGAGCAGTACGTC.

V usage is TRBV30 and J usage is TRBJ2-1; the match to TRBD1 covers 12 bases. Germline trimming cut 3 bases from V and 7 bases from J; bases unmatched to any gene: 4. From germline, CDR1 is GTSNPN and CDR2 SVGIG (reference sequence). CDR3 length equals 14 residues. Here the CDR3 reads CAWSGTGGINEQFF. CDR3 DNA sequence: TGTGCCTGGAGCGGGACAGGGGGCATAAATGAGCAGTTCTTC.

This clonotype was seen ten or more times. The rearrangement uses TRBV3-1 and TRBJ2-5; 7 bases are shared with TRBD1. Germline trimming cut 5 bases from V and 2 bases from J; bases unmatched to any gene: 5. The CDR3 runs 14 residues. The V gene's germline CDR1 is LGHDT and CDR2 YNNKEL (reference sequence). The CDR3 loop is CASSYGQAQETQYF. The CDR3 coding sequence is TGTGCCAGCAGCTACGGACAGGCACAAGAGACCCAGTACTTC.

In this sample, this clonotype turned up a few times. This sequence joins TRBV7-9 and TRBJ2-1; TRBD1 is a possible D gene (5 bases). The CDR3 covers 16 residues. Germline-derived CDR1 and CDR2 are SEHNR and FQNEAQ (reference sequence). V lost 1 base to trimming and J lost 8 bases, with 18 bases between them. CDR3 loop: CASSLVRQGFIDEQFF. In DNA, the CDR3 is TGTGCCAGCAGCTTAGTACGGCAGGGTTTTATCGATGAGCAGTTCTTC.

The table lists this clonotype with many counts. The chain uses TRBV6-6 and TRBJ1-2; tentatively, D is TRBD1 (5 bases). V was cut by 5 bases and J by 6 bases, with 19 bases left in between. The CDR3 sequence is 15 residues long. The V gene's germline CDR1 is MNHNY and CDR2 SVGAGI (reference sequence). CDR3 amino acids: CASSPPGPQSDGYTF. The CDR3, as DNA: TGTGCCAGCAGTCCCCCGGGACCTCAAAGCGATGGCTACACCTTC.

Only a few counts were recorded for this clonotype. The chain recombines TRBV5-1 with TRBJ2-3; a weak D match, TRBD1 (6 bases). Trimming took off 2 bases at V and 1 base at J, with 14 bases between the two ends. This CDR3 is 16 amino acids long. In germline, CDR1 is SGHRS, CDR2 YFSETQ. CDR3 amino acids: CASSLHRDSGTDTQYF. CDR3 nucleotides: TGCGCCAGCAGCTTACACAGGGATTCAGGCACAGATACGCAGTATTTT.

The rearrangement links TRBV18 to TRBJ1-2; 7 nucleotides match TRBD1. The germline V gene encodes CDR1 KGHSH and CDR2 LQKENI. V gave up 2 bases and J gave up 4 bases; unmatched junction bases: 13. The CDR3 is 17 residues long. CDR3 coding DNA: TGTGCCAGCTCACCAGTTCACGGGACAGCTAACTCCTATGGCTACACCTTC. Translated: CASSPVHGTANSYGYTF.

This clonotype was counted between two and nine times. The rearrangement links TRBV12-3 or TRBV12-4 to TRBJ2-5, with 10 bases aligning to TRBD2. V was clipped by 5 bases and J by 7 bases; unmatched bases: 13. There are 16 residues in the CDR3. The DNA of the CDR3 is TGTGCCAGCAGTCCCCGGCTAGCGGGAGCCAAGACGACCCAGTACTTC. Encoded protein: CASSPRLAGAKTTQYF.

The V call is TRBV7-2, the J call TRBJ2-4; TRBD2 aligns across 8 bases. Germline assignment: CDR1 SGHTA and CDR2 FQGNSA. CDR3 length: 16 residues. Germline trimming cut 4 bases from V and 3 bases from J; bases unmatched to any gene: 8. The DNA for the CDR3 is TGTGCCAGCAGCTCCCCGGTACTAGCGGTCAAAAACATTCAGTACTTC. Protein sequence: CASSSPVLAVKNIQYF.

This clonotype was found a few times. This chain links TRBV27 with TRBJ2-3; D is ambiguous. V was trimmed by 3 bases and J by 5 bases, leaving 15 bases between them. The germline V gene has CDR1 MNHEY and CDR2 SMNVEV (reference sequence). CDR3 length: 15 amino acids. The CDR3 DNA is TGTGCCAGCAGTTTCGGATGGATAGCCCAAGATACGCAGTATTTT. Its translation: CASSFGWIAQDTQYF.

The chain employs TRBV6-2 or TRBV6-3 and TRBJ2-3; 7 bases line up with TRBD2. Losses at the gene ends were 7 bases for V and 8 bases for J; bases not matched to a gene: 12. CDR3 size: 14 residues. The germline V gene has CDR1 MNHEY and CDR2 SVGEGT. CDR3 sequence reads: CASTPAGSTGTQYF. CDR3 sequence (DNA): TGTGCCAGCACCCCAGCGGGGTCTACGGGTACGCAGTATTTT.

This clonotype was counted between two and nine times. J is TRBJ1-2 and V is TRBV14, with 7 bases identical to TRBD1. This CDR3 contains 13 residues. In germline, CDR1 is SGHDN, CDR2 FVKESK. V lost 6 bases to trimming and J lost 4 bases; unmatched junction nucleotides: 5. The CDR3 DNA sequence: TGTGCCAGCAGTCTTACAGGGGTCTATGGCTACACCTTC. Its translation is CASSLTGVYGYTF.

This clonotype came up a few times. The chain links TRBV24-1 to TRBJ2-2; no clear D. V was pared by 3 bases and J by 2 bases, with 12 bases between. Germline loops: CDR1 KGHDR, CDR2 SFDVKD. The length of the CDR3 is 16 residues. The CDR3 here is CATSDQPDGNTGELFF. The CDR3 DNA follows: TGTGCCACCAGTGATCAACCGGACGGTAACACCGGGGAGCTGTTTTTT.

This clonotype was counted only a few times. This chain connects TRBV2 to TRBJ2-4, with 11 bases matching TRBD2. CDR1 is SNHLY and CDR2 is FYNNEI in the germline V gene. The J segment lost 5 bases and the V segment lost 7 bases, leaving 10 bases of the junction unmatched. The CDR3 length is 16 residues. The CDR3 sequence is CASTKGLAAPQNIQYF. As DNA, the CDR3 is TGTGCCAGCACCAAGGGACTAGCGGCTCCCCAAAACATTCAGTACTTC.

Ten or more counts support this clonotype. V gene TRBV6-2 or TRBV6-3 combines with J gene TRBJ1-1, with TRBD1 matching 7 bases. Trimming took 2 bases from V and 1 from J; bases not matched to a gene: 10. CDR3 length equals 17 residues. CDR1 is MNHEY, CDR2 SVGEGT, per germline. CDR3 DNA sequence: TGTGCCAGCAGTTACGGGAAGGACAGGCTTACGAACACTGAAGCTTTCTTT. The encoded protein is CASSYGKDRLTNTEAFF.

This clonotype was counted many times. The CDR3, as DNA: TGTGCCAGCAGGACAGGTTCTACTAACTATGGCTACACCTTC. The encoded protein is CASRTGSTNYGYTF. The chain uses TRBV6-5 and TRBJ1-2; D possibly corresponds to TRBD1 (6 bases). Trimming stripped 6 bases from V and 0 bases from J, with 11 bases between. The CDR3 extends over 14 amino acids. Looked up from germline, CDR1 is MNHEY and CDR2 is SVGAGI.

The rearrangement uses TRBV7-2 and TRBJ2-5, with D perhaps TRBD1 or TRBD2 (6 bases each). The CDR3 extends over 18 amino acids. The V gene lost 2 bases and the J gene lost 6 bases, with 25 bases spanning the gap. The germline gives CDR1 SGHTA, CDR2 FQGNSA. The CDR3 spells CASSLNPPSWGAWQTQYF. CDR3 bases: TGTGCCAGCAGCTTAAACCCACCCAGCTGGGGGGCCTGGCAGACCCAGTACTTC. The entire variable domain, with the rest obtained from reference TRBV7-2 and TRBJ2-5, is as follows: GAGVSQSPSNKVTEKGKDVELRCDPISGHTALYWYRQSLGQGLEFLIYFQGNSAPDKSGLPSDRFSAERTGGSVSTLTIQRTQQEDSAVYLCASSLNPPSWGAWQTQYFGPGTRLLVL.